Included here is one TCR beta chain sequence, with context. This clone was counted a few times. Its antigen is currently not known. Base qualities are not provided; no much larger clone lies one nucleotide away. These data originate in a study of beta chain features in type 1 diabetes listed by TCRdb under 2018. In the study overall: Mean age, gender distribution, total cell number and subset yield did not differ between patients and healthy donors. Regulatory and stem cell-like memory subsets were obtained from only 8 patients and about eight healthy donors, while naive and central memory subsets were obtained from all 30 or so donors. Across all samples, roughly 110,000,000 sorted cells were examined, and cell number per subset correlated strongly with RNA yield. The study compared the TCRB repertoires of sorted circulating CD4+ T cell subsets in recently diagnosed type 1 diabetes patients with those in matched healthy donors.

Trimming removed 0 bases from V and 3 bases from J, leaving 5 bases between the germline ends. Inclusive of the bounding cysteine and phenylalanine, the CDR3 is 13 residues long. This entry keeps only the CDR3 DNA: 39 bases, framed from base 1. Based on the germline V gene (reference sequence), the CDR1 and CDR2 sequences are LNHDA and SQIVND. The entire amount of isolated RNA was reverse transcribed using the High Capacity cDNA Reverse Transcription Kit, so the sequenced TCRB transcripts were expressed ones. Naive, central memory and regulatory T cell samples underwent deep immunoSEQ sequencing, averaging about 3.3 million total reads per sample. After sorted cells were lysed in RLT buffer, RNA was extracted with DNase-treated RNeasy Micro or Mini kits, with the choice depending on cell number. To prevent cross-contamination, every cell subset was processed on its own, while patient and healthy donor samples were processed together. TCRB sequences were amplified from cDNA with the immunoSEQ multiplex PCR, producing 87-bp fragments spanning the CDR3 region. The amplicons were sequenced using the Illumina HiSeq platform. Processing in the source paper ran as follows. PCR bias was corrected computationally using synthetic template baselines, and reads within Hamming distance 2 were collapsed, with unmergeable singletons discarded. Reads were aligned to IMGT to assign V, D and J genes, CDR3 length, and insertions or deletions at six rearrangement sites. Within each subset, clonotype counts were normalized to sorted cell number, after which true diversity and Gini coefficients were computed with the tcR R package. The overlap coefficient, calculated on TCRB nucleotide sequences, was used to measure repertoire sharing. As a proxy for the pre-selection repertoire, out-of-frame TCRB sequences from naive cells were analyzed. What TCRdb holds here is the immuneACCESS table cut down to in-frame rearrangements. Part of the clones is not present; checked against another copy, under half of the missing clones reflect an unresolved V gene, and the others are unexplained. That table is the source of V, J and clone size, and D and trimming were worked out from the DNA. In this sample the table shows 200,000 to 250,000 clones, about 9.3% of which occur a single time. Jointly, the top ten make up approximately 0.03% of the sample.

Each donor gave one peripheral blood draw, about 110 mL on average, collected into heparinised tubes. Naive, central memory, regulatory and stem cell-like memory CD4+ T cells were sorted on a BD FACSAria II using a panel including CD45RO, CCR7, CD25, CD127, CD95 and CD27. Purity was above 95% for every sorted population. PBMCs were isolated right away by Lymphoprep density gradient centrifugation and were stained directly, without culture. So that batch effects would be minimized, each experiment stained and sorted samples in pairs, pairing one healthy donor with one patient. The full study reports these points: A moderate but significant shortening of TCRB CDR3 length was observed in type 1 diabetes patients in all four CD4+ subsets. Because small numbers of individuals were included in the HLA sub-analyses, any influence of HLA type on TCRB rearrangement was left unresolved. PCR may preferentially amplify shorter templates, but because patient and control samples were amplified and corrected together, any resulting skew would affect both groups equally. Patients with type 1 diabetes made fewer insertions and deleted more nucleotides at VDJ recombination sites, implying thymic rearrangement abnormalities. Naive, central memory and regulatory TCRB repertoires appeared to be more similar among patients than among healthy donors. Sequencing cDNA rather than genomic DNA could over-represent highly expressing activated cells, although activation and CD3 levels did not differ between groups.

The chain is encoded by TRBV19 joined to TRBJ1-2, with no confidently assigned D gene. The source material was naive CD4+ T cells from blood. According to the study, the label for this sample's cell subset or site signals: true naive CD4+ T cells. The receptor's source is a woman aged 18 to 35 in good health. The CDR3 in this case is CASSIDRDYGYTF. The base sequence is TGTGCCAGTAGTATAGACCGGGACTATGGCTACACCTTC.